This record covers a single T cell receptor (beta chain). Its antigen is undetermined. A read error may explain this, as a much larger clone is one base away. Samples came from axillary lymph nodes draining the breast cancer. This sample was included in a study of breast tumors, draining lymph nodes, adjacent tissues. In TCRdb, the multiplex PCR reads were re-called with MiXCR into one record per CDR3 protein. The table records fewer than 200,000 distinct CDR3 sequences, roughly 30% of them present only once. Study-level results: Tumors had less TCR diversity than lymph nodes, more than nontumor tissue. Tumor T cell lymph node origin was a supported hypothesis, not proven. The data were judged consistent with most tumor T cells coming from lymph node and expanding in tumor.

Sequencing used axillary lymph node tissue. This TCR was sampled from a female donor with breast cancer. Some clones in this sample may be carry-over from other donors' samples.

The CDR3 loop reads CASGRDNLCRGGASPLHF. The CDR3 nucleotides are TGTGCCAGCGGAAGGGACAACCTATGTAGGGGGGGAGCTTCACCCCTCCACTTT. This sequence joins TRBV9 and TRBJ1-6; D may be TRBD1 (6 bases). Germline V CDR1 and CDR2: SGDLS, YYNGEE. Trimming removed 7 bases from V and 9 bases from J, with 29 bases in between. CDR3 length equals 18 residues.